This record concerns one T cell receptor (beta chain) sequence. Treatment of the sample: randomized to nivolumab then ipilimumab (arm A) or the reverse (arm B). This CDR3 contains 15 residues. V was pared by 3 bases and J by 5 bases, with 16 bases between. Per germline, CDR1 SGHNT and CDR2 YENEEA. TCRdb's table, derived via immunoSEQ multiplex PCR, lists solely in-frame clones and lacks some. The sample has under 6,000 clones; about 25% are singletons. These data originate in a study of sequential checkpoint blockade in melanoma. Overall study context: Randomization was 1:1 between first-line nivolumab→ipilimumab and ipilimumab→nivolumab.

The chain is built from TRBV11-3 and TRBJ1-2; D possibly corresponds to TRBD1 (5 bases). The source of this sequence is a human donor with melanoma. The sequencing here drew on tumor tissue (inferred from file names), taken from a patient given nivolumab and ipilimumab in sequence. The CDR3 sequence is CASSLVDNRGYGYTF. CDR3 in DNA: TGTGCCAGCAGCTTGGTGGACAACCGGGGATATGGCTACACCTTC.